Below are 17 T cell receptor beta chains sequenced from a single sample in a study of T cell responses to AZD1222 COVID-19 vaccine. Sequenced by immunoSEQ multiplex PCR; TCRdb stores in-frame clones only, minus some. In the table there are 95,000 to 150,000 clones, roughly 92% of which are singletons. The sequencing used peripheral blood, collected on day 0 of AZD1222 vaccination. The source is an adult in good health.

V is TRBV4-1 and J is TRBJ2-1, with D perhaps given as TRBD1 or TRBD2 (7 bases each). CDR1 and CDR2 from the germline V gene are MGHRA and YSYEKL. There are 16 residues in the CDR3. Trimming took 4 bases from V and 2 from J, leaving 15 bases between them. The CDR3 DNA reads as TGCGCCAGCAGCCGTAGGGACAGCGGGGCCTACAATGAGCAGTTCTTC. It codes for CASSRRDSGAYNEQFF.

The CDR3 DNA reads as TGTGCCTGGAGTGTCAACAGGGCAGATACGCAGTATTTT. As protein: CAWSVNRADTQYF. This chain joins TRBV30 and TRBJ2-3, with a possible D match to TRBD1 (6 bases). Trimming cost V 0 bases and J 4 bases, with 8 bases left between them. This CDR3 has 13 residues. CDR1 is GTSNPN and CDR2 is SVGIG in the germline V gene (reference sequence).

The genes are TRBV5-5 and TRBJ2-1; no definite D call. The length of the CDR3 is 12 residues. Germline CDR1 is SGHKS and CDR2 is YYEKEE (reference sequence). V lost 2 bases to trimming and J lost 6 bases, with 6 bases between them. DNA of the CDR3: TGTGCCAGCAGCTTTGTGTTCAATGAGCAGTTCTTC. Protein product: CASSFVFNEQFF.

V and J are TRBV19 and TRBJ1-4; D is undetermined. This CDR3 contains 13 residues. V was shortened by 5 bases and J by 12 bases, with 16 bases between the two germline ends. Germline V gene lookup returns CDR1 LNHDA and CDR2 SQIVND (reference sequence). The CDR3 DNA is TGTGCCAGTAGTGCAGGACCCCTAGGCCAACTGTTTTTT. It translates to CASSAGPLGQLFF.

The rearrangement joins TRBV5-1 to TRBJ2-5; possibly TRBD2 for D (7 bases). The CDR3 has 15 residues. The V gene lost 0 bases and the J gene lost 1 base, with 10 bases spanning the gap. CDR1 SGHRS and CDR2 YFSETQ come from the germline V gene. The CDR3: CASSLEGGRQETQYF. CDR3 bases: TGCGCCAGCAGCTTGGAGGGGGGGCGCCAAGAGACCCAGTACTTC.

The J gene is TRBJ2-7, the V gene TRBV5-1; D possibly corresponds to TRBD1 (5 bases). Germline loops: CDR1 SGHRS, CDR2 YFSETQ. Trimming removed 3 bases at V and 2 bases at J, with 15 bases between. The CDR3 length is 15 residues. The CDR3 is CASSSLERQTYEQYF. The CDR3 DNA follows: TGCGCCAGCAGCTCTCTCGAAAGACAGACCTACGAGCAGTACTTC. Drawing the rest from reference TRBV5-1 and TRBJ2-7, the complete variable domain is KAGVTQTPRYLIKTRGQQVTLSCSPISGHRSVSWYQQTPGQGLQFLFEYFSETQRNKGNFPGRFSGRQFSNSRSEMNVSTLELGDSALYLCASSSLERQTYEQYFGPGTRLTVT.

This clone was recorded once. The rearrangement links TRBV7-2 to TRBJ2-6; D not resolved. V was clipped by 5 bases and J by 0 bases, with 17 bases between them. Germline loops: CDR1 SGHTA, CDR2 FQGNSA. The CDR3 covers 18 residues. DNA for the CDR3: TGTGCCAGCAGCCCACGACCCGGCGGTCCCTCTGGGGCCAACGTCCTGACTTTC. Translated: CASSPRPGGPSGANVLTF.

Turning to this clone: This sample includes further DNA sequences coding for the same CDR3. The genes are TRBV19 and TRBJ1-1; 7 bases match TRBD1. Losses at the gene ends were 1 base for V and 0 bases for J; bases not matched to a gene: 8. Germline CDR1 and CDR2: LNHDA and SQIVND (reference sequence). This CDR3 contains 17 residues. CDR3 region: CASSIGTGVFMNTEAFF. In DNA, the CDR3 is TGTGCCAGTAGTATAGGGACAGGCGTATTCATGAACACTGAAGCTTTCTTT.

A few counts support this clone. J is TRBJ2-1 and V is TRBV18; 11 bases match TRBD1. The ends lost 3 bases at V and 6 bases at J; junction bases unmatched: 7. CDR1 is KGHSH, CDR2 LQKENI, per germline. The CDR3 runs 16 residues. CDR3 residues: CASSPAGTGGTNEQFF. For the CDR3, the DNA is TGTGCCAGCTCACCGGCGGGGACAGGGGGTACCAATGAGCAGTTCTTC.

The chain's CDR3 is CASATGAGYTF. The CDR3 DNA reads TGTGCCAGTGCAACAGGGGCTGGCTACACCTTC. The V call is TRBV19, the J call TRBJ1-2; 7 positions agree with TRBD1. Germline assignment: CDR1 LNHDA and CDR2 SQIVND (reference sequence). Trimming removed 8 bases from V and 7 bases from J; junction bases left unmatched: 4. CDR3 length equals 11 residues.

J is TRBJ2-7 and V is TRBV9; the match to TRBD1 covers 9 bases. CDR3 size: 14 residues. V shed 2 bases, J shed 3 bases, and the junction held 3 bases outside the gene matches. Per the germline V gene, CDR1 is SGDLS and CDR2 is YYNGEE. The CDR3 DNA follows: TGTGCCAGCAGCGTCGGGGACAGGGTCTACGAGCAGTACTTC. Translated, it gives CASSVGDRVYEQYF. Filled out from reference TRBV9 and TRBJ2-7, the complete variable domain reads DSGVTQTPKHLITATGQRVTLRCSPRSGDLSVYWYQQSLDQGLQFLIQYYNGEERAKGNILERFSAQQFPDLHSELNLSSLELGDSALYFCASSVGDRVYEQYFGPGTRLTVT.

The J gene is TRBJ2-3, the V gene TRBV6-6; 11 bases are shared with TRBD2. The CDR3 spans 17 residues. V was clipped by 5 bases and J by 5 bases; unmatched bases: 12. Germline V CDR1 and CDR2: MNHNY, SVGAGI (reference sequence). CDR3 DNA: TGTGCCAGCAGTCCCCTCGGGCTAGCGGGGGGCGAAGATACGCAGTATTTT. This gives the protein CASSPLGLAGGEDTQYF.

The V gene is TRBV7-6, the J gene TRBJ2-7; D is unresolved. Looked up from germline, CDR1 is SGHVS and CDR2 is FNYEAQ. The CDR3 is made up of 16 amino acids. V was pared by 3 bases and J by 2 bases, with 17 bases between. The CDR3 nucleotides read TGTGCCAGCAGCTTCATGTCGGCCCGACGAACCTACGAGCAGTACGTC. Translation: CASSFMSARRTYEQYV.

This clone appeared once. The CDR3 region has the DNA TGCGCCAGCAGCTATGGACAGGGGGCATCCTCTGGAAACACCATATATTTT. This sequence encodes CASSYGQGASSGNTIYF. V and J are TRBV5-1 and TRBJ1-3; TRBD1 matches at 11 bases. The CDR3 has 17 amino acids. CDR1 SGHRS and CDR2 YFSETQ come from the germline V gene. Trimming at V came to 3 bases and at J to 0 bases, leaving 5 bases not matched to a gene.

This chain connects TRBV11-3 to TRBJ1-2; no reliable D call. Germline loops: CDR1 SGHNT, CDR2 YENEEA. V shed 1 base and J shed 8 bases, with 14 bases lying between them. CDR3 length equals 14 residues. The CDR3 loop is CASSLASAFGGYTF. CDR3 coding DNA: TGTGCCAGCAGCTTAGCCTCGGCTTTCGGGGGCTACACCTTC.

V and J are TRBV2 and TRBJ1-5; 8 positions match TRBD1. V lost 3 bases, J lost 0 bases, and 13 bases stayed unmatched. Germline V lookup: CDR1 SNHLY, CDR2 FYNNEI. The CDR3 spans 19 residues. The CDR3 loop reads CASSDRSGGSPYSNQPQHF. CDR3 sequence (DNA): TGTGCCAGCAGTGACCGGTCAGGGGGCTCCCCATATAGCAATCAGCCCCAGCATTTT.

The chain carries TRBV18 and TRBJ2-1, with a possible D match to TRBD2 (6 bases). The CDR3 contains 15 residues. The germline V and J ends were trimmed by 4 bases and 9 bases, with 19 bases remaining between them. Germline-derived CDR1 and CDR2 are KGHSH and LQKENI. The CDR3 DNA reads TGTGCCAGCTCACGCGGGACTCCACAAAGGGGTGAGCAGTTCTTC. It is translated as CASSRGTPQRGEQFF.